This entry features one T cell receptor (beta chain) sequence. This entry comes from a study of cytomegalovirus exposure and HLA in healthy donors. Amplification used 60 Vbeta primers and 13 Jbeta primers. Sequencing used immunoSEQ multiplex PCR; TCRdb keeps in-frame clones, though not all of them. The repertoire holds nearly 200,000 clones, with 75% to 90% as singletons. Trimming shortened V by 5 bases and J by 3 bases, and 14 bases separated the two germline ends. Per the germline V gene, CDR1 is SGHTA and CDR2 is FQGNSA. CDR3 length: 14 amino acids. This chain connects TRBV7-2 to TRBJ2-7; D might be TRBD1 (6 bases). This sequence was found in a man younger than 40 in good health and CMV-seronegative. Sample: PBMCs. Here the CDR3 DNA reads TGTGCCAGCAGCCCTGGGGGCGCAGTCTACGAGCAGTACTTC. Protein: CASSPGGAVYEQYF.